This TCR beta chain stems from a study of T cells after yellow fever vaccination (dated by TCRdb to between 2018 and 2021). For context, the study as a whole: Libraries from fractions with low cell numbers were prepared with the SMART-Seq v4 Ultra Low Input RNA kit. To track T-cell clones before and after primary and booster YFV17D yellow fever vaccination, bulk TCR alpha and beta repertoires were sequenced longitudinally. Blood samples were taken at several timepoints before and after primary and secondary immunization, and bulk PBMC replicates and cell subsets were isolated. Two healthy male donors, one aged 18 to 29 and one aged 30 to 40 years, were included in the cohort. Results and caveats for the whole study, not just this receptor: Because only a couple of donors were included in the study, the extent to which the findings can be generalized is limited. Most clones expanded after primary vaccination (approximately 95% of CD4 and 70% to 90% of CD8) were re-detected after the booster, suggesting that broad memory maintenance occurred. Compared with the primary T-cell response, the secondary T-cell response was faster but weaker, reaching its peak on day 5 rather than on day 15. Computational filtering was needed because FACS-sorted repertoires could contain abundant contaminating clonotypes from the bulk population. A small share of clonotypes occurred in both CD4 and CD8 compartments, likely arising from convergent recombination.

Sample treatment or condition, as interpreted from the label and publication: live attenuated yellow fever vaccine strain. At each blood-draw timepoint, two biological replicates of bulk PBMCs were obtained. PBMCs were isolated from peripheral blood using a standard Ficoll-Paque protocol. TriZol was used to extract RNA from bulk PBMCs, CD4 and CD8 fractions, and dextramer-positive and dextramer-negative fractions. A note on this clonotype: Its antigen target is currently unknown. Within one base of it there is no much larger clone, and no base qualities were kept.

TCR cDNA was made using 5'RACE template switching, a step that added a universal primer site and unique molecular identifiers. cDNA synthesis was primed from both the TCR alpha and TCR beta constant segments. Library amplification involved two PCR steps, and the second step added sample barcodes and sequencing adapters. Sequencing of the libraries was done on either Illumina HiSeq 2500 (2x100 bp) or NovaSeq (2x150 bp). Turning to the authors' computational methods: Demultiplexing of reads and collapsing into UMI consensus sequences were performed with MIGEC, and V(D)J alignment was carried out with MiXCR. Vaccine-responding clonotypes were defined with edgeR using replicate PBMC samples, requiring FDR below 0.01 and a log2 fold change above 5 up to day 15. Each bulk clonotype was labeled CD4 or CD8 based on which sequenced repertoire, CD4 or CD8, contained the clonotype at higher abundance. The public sequencing data were trimmed at Q25 with fastp and processed into clonotypes with MiXCR by TCRdb, which kept only in-frame beta chains. Each entry is one CDR3 protein sequence, shown with its most common DNA and genes. In this record, the V and J calls reflect TCRdb's handling and not the investigators' own analysis. The sample records approximately 510,000 distinct CDR3 sequences, roughly a fifth of which are singletons. The ten largest make up 16% of the sample.

Via the germline V gene, CDR1 is MDHEN and CDR2 SYDVKM. Its CDR3 holds 12 amino acids, cysteine through phenylalanine. CDR3 DNA only is kept here, 36 bases in frame from base 1. V is clipped by 7 bases and J by 8 bases, and the sequence between their germline boundaries is 12 bases long. Specimen: PBMCs, collected 21 days after the first yellow fever vaccination. This receptor chain uses TRBV28 and TRBJ2-1, with no D gene named confidently. This sequence was found in a young man who received the YFV17D yellow fever vaccine. The nucleotides are TGTGCCAGCAATTCTCGAGGTCATGAGCAGTTCTTC. It is translated as CASNSRGHEQFF.